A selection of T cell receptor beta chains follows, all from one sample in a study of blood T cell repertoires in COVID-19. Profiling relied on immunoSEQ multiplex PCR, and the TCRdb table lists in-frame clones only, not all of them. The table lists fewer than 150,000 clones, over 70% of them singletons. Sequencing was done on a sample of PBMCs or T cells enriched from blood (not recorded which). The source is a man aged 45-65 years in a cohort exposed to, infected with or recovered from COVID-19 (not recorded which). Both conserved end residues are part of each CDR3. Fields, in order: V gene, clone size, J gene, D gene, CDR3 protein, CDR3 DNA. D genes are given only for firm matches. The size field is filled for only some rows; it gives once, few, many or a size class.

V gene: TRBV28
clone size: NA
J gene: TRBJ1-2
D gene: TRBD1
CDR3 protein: CASSGAQGGDYGYTF
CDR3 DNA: TGTGCCAGCAGTGGAGCACAGGGGGGGGACTATGGCTACACCTTC

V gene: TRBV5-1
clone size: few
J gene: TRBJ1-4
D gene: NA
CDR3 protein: CASSLQGGTNEKLFF
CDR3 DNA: TGCGCCAGCAGCCTACAAGGAGGGACTAATGAAAAACTGTTTTTT

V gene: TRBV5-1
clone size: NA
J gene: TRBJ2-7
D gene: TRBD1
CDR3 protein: CASSLAGTGSYEQYF
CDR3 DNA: TGCGCCAGCAGCTTGGCAGGGACAGGGTCCTACGAGCAGTACTTC

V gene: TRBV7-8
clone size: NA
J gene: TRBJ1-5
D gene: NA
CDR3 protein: CASSTGGGQPQHF
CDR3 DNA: TGTGCCAGCAGCACGGGGGGTGGCCAGCCCCAGCATTTT

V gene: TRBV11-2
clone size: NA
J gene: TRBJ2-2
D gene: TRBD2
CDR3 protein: CASSLDLQDAAGTGELFF
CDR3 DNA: TGTGCCAGCAGCTTAGATCTACAGGACGCAGCGGGAACCGGGGAGCTGTTTTTT

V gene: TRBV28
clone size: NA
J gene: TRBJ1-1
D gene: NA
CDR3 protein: CATTAGPNTEAFF
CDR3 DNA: TGTGCCACCACTGCGGGCCCGAACACTGAAGCTTTCTTT

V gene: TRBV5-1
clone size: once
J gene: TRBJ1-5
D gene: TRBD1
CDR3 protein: CASSQGQGGNQPQHF
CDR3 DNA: TGCGCCAGCAGTCAAGGACAGGGCGGCAATCAGCCCCAGCATTTT

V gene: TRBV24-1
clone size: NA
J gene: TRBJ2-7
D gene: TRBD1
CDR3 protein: CATSDWTGSRLDEQYF
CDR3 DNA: TGTGCCACCAGTGATTGGACAGGGTCCCGTTTGGACGAGCAGTACTTC

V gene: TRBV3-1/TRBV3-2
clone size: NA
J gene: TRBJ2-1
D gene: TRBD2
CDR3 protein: CASTAGGPHEQFF
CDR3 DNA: TGTGCCAGCACTGCGGGAGGGCCCCATGAGCAGTTCTTC

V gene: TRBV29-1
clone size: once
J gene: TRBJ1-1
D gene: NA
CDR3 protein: CSVVWDTALGAFF
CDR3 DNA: TGCAGCGTTGTGTGGGACACCGCTCTCGGAGCTTTCTTT

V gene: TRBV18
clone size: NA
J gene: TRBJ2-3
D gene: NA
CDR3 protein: CASSPPGQSTDTQYF
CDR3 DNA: TGTGCCAGCTCACCCCCAGGCCAAAGCACAGATACGCAGTATTTT

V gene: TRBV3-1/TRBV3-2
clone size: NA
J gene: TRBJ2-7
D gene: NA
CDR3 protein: CASSLLGDYEQYF
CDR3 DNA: TGTGCCAGCAGCCTGCTAGGGGACTACGAGCAGTACTTC

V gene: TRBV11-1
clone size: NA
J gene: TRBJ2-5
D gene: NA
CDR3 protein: CASSRGGGSGETQYF
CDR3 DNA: TGTGCCAGCAGCAGGGGGGGTGGATCTGGGGAGACCCAGTACTTC

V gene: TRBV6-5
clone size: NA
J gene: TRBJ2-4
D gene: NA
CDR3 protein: CACLGGTAKNIQYF
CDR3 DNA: TGTGCCTGCCTTGGGGGGACAGCCAAAAACATTCAGTACTTC

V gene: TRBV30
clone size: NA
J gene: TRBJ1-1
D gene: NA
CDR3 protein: CAWTTGLNTEAFF
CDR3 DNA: TGTGCCTGGACTACAGGGTTGAACACTGAAGCTTTCTTT

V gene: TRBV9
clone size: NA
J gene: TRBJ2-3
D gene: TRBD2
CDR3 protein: CASSPLVAGGPDTQYF
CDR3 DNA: TGTGCCAGCAGCCCATTAGTAGCGGGGGGGCCGGATACGCAGTATTTT

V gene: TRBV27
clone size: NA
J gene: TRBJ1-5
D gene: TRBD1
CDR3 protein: CASSPDRVDQPQHF
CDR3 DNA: TGTGCCAGCAGTCCGGACAGGGTAGATCAGCCCCAGCATTTT

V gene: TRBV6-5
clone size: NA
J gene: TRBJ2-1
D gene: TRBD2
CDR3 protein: CASSYGVASGAEQFF
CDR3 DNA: TGTGCCAGCAGTTACGGAGTGGCTAGCGGGGCTGAGCAGTTCTTC

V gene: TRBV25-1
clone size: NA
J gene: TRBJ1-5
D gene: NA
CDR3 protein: CASSELNSQASNQPQHF
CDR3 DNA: TGTGCCAGCAGTGAATTAAACAGTCAGGCTAGCAATCAGCCCCAGCATTTT

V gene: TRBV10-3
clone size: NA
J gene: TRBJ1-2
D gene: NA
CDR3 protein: CAITTGQEGGYTF
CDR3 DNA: TGTGCCATCACCACCGGGCAGGAGGGAGGCTACACCTTC

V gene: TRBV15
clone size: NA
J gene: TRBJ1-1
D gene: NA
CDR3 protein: CATSRERVAAEAFF
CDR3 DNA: TGTGCCACCAGCAGAGAACGTGTGGCGGCTGAAGCTTTCTTT

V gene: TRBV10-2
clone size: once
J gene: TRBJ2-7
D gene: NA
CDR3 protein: CASSLGYEQYF
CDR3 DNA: TGCGCCAGCAGCCTCGGCTACGAGCAGTACTTC

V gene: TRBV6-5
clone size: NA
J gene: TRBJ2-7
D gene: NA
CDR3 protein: CASSYFEGDEQYF
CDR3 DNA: TGTGCCAGCAGTTATTTCGAGGGGGACGAGCAGTACTTC

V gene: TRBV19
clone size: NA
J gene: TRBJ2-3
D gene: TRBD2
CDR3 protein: CASISRGGAGVDTQYF
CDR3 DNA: TGTGCCAGTATTTCCCGGGGGGGCGCCGGGGTCGATACGCAGTATTTT

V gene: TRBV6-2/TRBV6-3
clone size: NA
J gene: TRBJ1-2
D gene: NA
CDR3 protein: CASSFSATTGSYGYTF
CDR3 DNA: TGTGCCAGCAGTTTTTCAGCTACGACAGGCTCCTATGGCTACACCTTC

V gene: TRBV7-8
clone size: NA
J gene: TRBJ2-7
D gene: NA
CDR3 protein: CASSRGPGLAYEQYF
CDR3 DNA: TGTGCCAGCAGTAGGGGGCCGGGACTAGCCTACGAGCAGTACTTC

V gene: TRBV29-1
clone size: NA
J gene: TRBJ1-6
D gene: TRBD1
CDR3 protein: CSVATGVDSPLHF
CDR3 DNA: TGCAGCGTGGCAACAGGGGTTGATTCACCCCTCCACTTT

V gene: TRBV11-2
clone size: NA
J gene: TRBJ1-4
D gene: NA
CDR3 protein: CASSLEAVRHFWEKLFF
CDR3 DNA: TGTGCCAGCAGCTTAGAGGCAGTTCGTCATTTTTGGGAAAAACTGTTTTTT

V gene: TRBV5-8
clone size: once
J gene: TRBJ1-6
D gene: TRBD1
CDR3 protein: CASNEQGINSPLHF
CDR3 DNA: TGTGCCAGCAATGAACAGGGGATTAATTCACCCCTCCACTTT

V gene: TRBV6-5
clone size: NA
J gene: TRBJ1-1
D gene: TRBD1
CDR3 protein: CASSPGQGYTEAFF
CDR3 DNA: TGTGCCAGCAGTCCGGGACAGGGTTACACTGAAGCTTTCTTT

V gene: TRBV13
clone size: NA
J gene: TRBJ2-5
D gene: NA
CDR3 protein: CASSLFQARETQYF
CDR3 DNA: TGTGCCAGCAGCTTATTTCAGGCCCGAGAGACCCAGTACTTC

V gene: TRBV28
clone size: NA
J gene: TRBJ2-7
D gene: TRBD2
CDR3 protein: CASTGLAYEQYF
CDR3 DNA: TGTGCCAGCACCGGACTAGCCTACGAGCAGTACTTC

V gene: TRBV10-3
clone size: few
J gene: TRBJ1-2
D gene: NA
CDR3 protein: CATTDNYGYTF
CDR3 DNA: TGTGCCACGACAGATAACTATGGCTACACCTTC

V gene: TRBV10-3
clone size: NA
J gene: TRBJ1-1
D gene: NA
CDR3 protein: CAISERGGLNTEAFF
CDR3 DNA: TGTGCCATCAGTGAAAGAGGGGGACTGAACACTGAAGCTTTCTTT

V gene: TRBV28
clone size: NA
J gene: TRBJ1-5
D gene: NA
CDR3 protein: CASSTSGLQPQHF
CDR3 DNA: TGTGCCAGCAGTACGTCCGGTCTTCAGCCCCAGCATTTT

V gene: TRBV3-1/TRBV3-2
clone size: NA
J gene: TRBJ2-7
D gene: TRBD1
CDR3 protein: CASSRSGQKTYEQYF
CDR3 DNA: TGTGCCAGCAGCCGTTCGGGACAGAAGACCTACGAGCAGTACTTC

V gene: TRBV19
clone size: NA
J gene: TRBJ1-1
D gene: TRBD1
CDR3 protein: CASRTGAIAHTEAFF
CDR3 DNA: TGTGCCAGTAGGACAGGGGCAATTGCTCACACTGAAGCTTTCTTT

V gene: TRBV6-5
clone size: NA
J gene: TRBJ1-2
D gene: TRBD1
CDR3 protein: CASSYRGQSYGYTF
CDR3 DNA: TGTGCCAGCAGTTACAGGGGGCAAAGCTATGGCTACACCTTC

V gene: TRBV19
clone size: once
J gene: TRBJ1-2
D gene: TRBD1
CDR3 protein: CAAKRGQGGPNYGYTF
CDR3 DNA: TGTGCCGCCAAAAGGGGACAGGGTGGACCTAACTATGGCTACACCTTC

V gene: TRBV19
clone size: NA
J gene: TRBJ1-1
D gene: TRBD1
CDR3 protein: CASSATGGDTEAFF
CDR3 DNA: TGTGCCAGTAGTGCGACAGGGGGCGACACTGAAGCTTTCTTT

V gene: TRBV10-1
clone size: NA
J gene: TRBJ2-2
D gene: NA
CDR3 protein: CASSGATGNTGELFF
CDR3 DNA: TGCGCCAGCAGTGGGGCGACAGGGAACACCGGGGAGCTGTTTTTT

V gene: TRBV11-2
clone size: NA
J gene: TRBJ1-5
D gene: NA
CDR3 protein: CASSLSPFPGSNQPQHF
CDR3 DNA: TGTGCCAGCAGCTTATCACCGTTTCCAGGGAGCAATCAGCCCCAGCATTTT

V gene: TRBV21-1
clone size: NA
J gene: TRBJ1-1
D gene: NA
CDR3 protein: CASSKVSERPGGTEAFF
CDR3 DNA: TGTGCCAGCAGCAAAGTTTCTGAACGGCCCGGGGGCACTGAAGCTTTCTTT

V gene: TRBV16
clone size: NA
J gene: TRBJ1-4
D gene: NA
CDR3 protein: CASSQSSKGELFF
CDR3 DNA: TGTGCCAGCAGCCAATCTTCAAAGGGGGAACTGTTTTTT

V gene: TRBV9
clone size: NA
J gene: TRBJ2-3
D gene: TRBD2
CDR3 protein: CASSVAGRWEGTDTQYF
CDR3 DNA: TGTGCCAGCAGCGTAGCCGGAAGGTGGGAGGGAACAGATACGCAGTATTTT

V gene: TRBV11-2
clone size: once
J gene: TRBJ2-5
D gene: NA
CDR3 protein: CASSFRQGRETQYF
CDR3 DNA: TGTGCCAGCAGCTTTAGGCAGGGTAGAGAGACCCAGTACTTC

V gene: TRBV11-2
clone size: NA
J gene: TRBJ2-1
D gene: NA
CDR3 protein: CASSLVSSSYNEQFF
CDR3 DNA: TGTGCCAGCAGCTTAGTCTCGAGCTCCTACAATGAGCAGTTCTTC

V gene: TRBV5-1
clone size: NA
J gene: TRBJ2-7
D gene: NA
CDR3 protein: CASRRDSLSYEQYF
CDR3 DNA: TGCGCCAGCAGGAGGGACTCCCTTTCCTACGAGCAGTACTTC

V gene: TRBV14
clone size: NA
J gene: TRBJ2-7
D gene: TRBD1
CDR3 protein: CASSPRGQVYEQYF
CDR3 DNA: TGTGCCAGCAGCCCTCGGGGACAGGTCTACGAGCAGTACTTC

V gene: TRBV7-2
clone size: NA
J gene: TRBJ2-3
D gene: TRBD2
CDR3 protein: CASSLGLGATQYF
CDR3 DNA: TGTGCCAGCAGCTTGGGACTAGGGGCTACGCAGTATTTT

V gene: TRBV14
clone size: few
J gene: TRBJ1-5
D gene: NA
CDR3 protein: CASSPGVGNNQPQHF
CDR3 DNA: TGTGCCAGCAGCCCAGGGGTGGGAAACAATCAGCCCCAGCATTTT

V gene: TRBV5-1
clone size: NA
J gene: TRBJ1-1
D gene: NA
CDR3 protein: CASSYDTGVTEAFF
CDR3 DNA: TGCGCCAGCAGTTACGACACCGGGGTCACTGAAGCTTTCTTT

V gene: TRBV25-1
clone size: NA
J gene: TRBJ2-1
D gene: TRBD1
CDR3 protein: CASSARDSLYNEQFF
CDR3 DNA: TGTGCCAGCAGTGCCCGGGACAGTCTTTACAATGAGCAGTTCTTC

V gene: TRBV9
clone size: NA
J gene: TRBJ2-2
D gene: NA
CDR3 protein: CASSVDARGANTGELFF
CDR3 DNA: TGTGCCAGCAGCGTAGACGCGCGGGGCGCGAACACCGGGGAGCTGTTTTTT

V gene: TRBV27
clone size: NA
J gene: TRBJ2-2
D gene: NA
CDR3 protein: CASSLSGRTNTGELFF
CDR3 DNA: TGTGCCAGCAGTTTATCTGGCAGAACCAACACCGGGGAGCTGTTTTTT

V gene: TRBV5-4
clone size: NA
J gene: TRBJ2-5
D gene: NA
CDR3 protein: CASSPALLAGETQYF
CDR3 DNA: TGTGCCAGCAGCCCCGCACTGTTGGCGGGGGAGACCCAGTACTTC

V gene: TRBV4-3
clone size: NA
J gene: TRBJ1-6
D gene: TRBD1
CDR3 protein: CASSQVMQGDSPLHF
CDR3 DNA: TGCGCCAGCAGCCAAGTGATGCAGGGGGATTCACCCCTCCACTTT

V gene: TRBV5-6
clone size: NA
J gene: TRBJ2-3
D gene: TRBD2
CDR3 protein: CASSLPSGFTDTQYF
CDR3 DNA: TGTGCCAGCAGCTTGCCTAGCGGGTTCACAGATACGCAGTATTTT